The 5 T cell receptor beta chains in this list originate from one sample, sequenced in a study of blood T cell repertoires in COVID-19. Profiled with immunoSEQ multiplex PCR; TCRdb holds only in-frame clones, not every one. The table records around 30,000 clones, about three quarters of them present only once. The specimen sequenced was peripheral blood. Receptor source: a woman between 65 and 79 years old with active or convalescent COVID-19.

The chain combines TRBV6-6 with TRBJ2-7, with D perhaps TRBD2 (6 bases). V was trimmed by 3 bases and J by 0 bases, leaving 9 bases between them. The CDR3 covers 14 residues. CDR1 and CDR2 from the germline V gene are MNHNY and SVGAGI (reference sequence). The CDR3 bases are TGTGCCAGCAGTTATGGGAGGAGCTCCTACGAGCAGTACTTC. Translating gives CASSYGRSSYEQYF.

DNA for the CDR3: TGTGCCAGCAGCCCACGGGACTCAGCAATCGACAATGAGCAGTTCTTC. Amino acid sequence: CASSPRDSAIDNEQFF. The chain is built from TRBV7-8 and TRBJ2-1; D may be TRBD2 (6 bases). The CDR3 covers 16 residues. V was shortened by 5 bases and J by 5 bases, with 19 bases between the two germline ends. The germline V gene has CDR1 SGHVS and CDR2 FQNEAQ.

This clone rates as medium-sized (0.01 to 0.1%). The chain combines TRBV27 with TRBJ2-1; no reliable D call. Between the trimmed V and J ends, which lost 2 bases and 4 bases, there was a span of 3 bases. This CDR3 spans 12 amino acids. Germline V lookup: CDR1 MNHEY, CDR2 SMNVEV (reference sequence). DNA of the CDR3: TGTGCCAGCAGTTTACCGTACAATGAGCAGTTCTTC. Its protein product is CASSLPYNEQFF.

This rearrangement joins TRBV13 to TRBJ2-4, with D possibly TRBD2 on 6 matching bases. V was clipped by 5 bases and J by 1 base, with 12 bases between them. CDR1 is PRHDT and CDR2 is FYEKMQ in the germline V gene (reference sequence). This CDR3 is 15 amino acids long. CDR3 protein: CASSTRTTAKNIQYF. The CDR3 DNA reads TGTGCCAGCAGCACCCGGACTACTGCCAAAAACATTCAGTACTTC.

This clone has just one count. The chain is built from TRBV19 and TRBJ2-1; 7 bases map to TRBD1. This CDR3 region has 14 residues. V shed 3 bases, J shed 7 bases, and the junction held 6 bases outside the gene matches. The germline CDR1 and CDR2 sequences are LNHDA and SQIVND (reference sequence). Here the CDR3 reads CASSIRGGGNEQFF. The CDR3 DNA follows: TGTGCCAGTAGTATTAGAGGGGGCGGAAATGAGCAGTTCTTC.